The present TCR beta chain was sequenced within a study of blood T cell repertoires in COVID-19. Sequenced by immunoSEQ multiplex PCR; TCRdb stores in-frame clones only, minus some. The repertoire holds approximately 230,000 clones, over 75% seen once, with approximately 1.7% in the top ten. V was cut by 2 bases and J by 0 bases, with 7 bases left in between. Germline CDR1 SGDLS, CDR2 YYNGEE. The CDR3 totals 14 residues. The V and J genes are TRBV9 and TRBJ2-3, with D possibly matching TRBD2 (5 bases). Sequenced input: PBMCs or T cells enriched from blood (not recorded which). The origin of this receptor is a man aged 35 to 55 who had recovered from COVID-19. This CDR3 reads CASSVRTSTDTQYF. The DNA for the CDR3 is TGTGCCAGCAGCGTCAGGACTAGCACAGATACGCAGTATTTT.